The table lists the clone carrying this T cell receptor beta chain with a few counts. Antigen: not known. The data derive from a study of identical twins. Findings and limits, study-wide: In beta out-of-frame sequences, the excess sharing between twins was weaker. Donors were not followed over many years; analysis was cross-sectional.

TCRdb reprocessed the 5' RACE reads with MiXCR, giving one entry per CDR3 protein. The table shows some 250,000 distinct CDR3 sequences, with over 5.5% occurring only once. These same records also appear under a second study, on T cells expressing NK-cell markers. That investigation notes: Underlying the TCR beta repertoires were sorted CD3+CD56+NKG2C+, CD3+CD56+NKG2C- and CD3+CD56-NKG2C+ T cells. Top CD8+ clonotypes included the dominant CD3+CD56+NKG2C+ clonotypes in several donors.

The sample was CD8+ T cells sorted from blood. This TCR was sampled from a woman aged 18-29 years in good health.

The CDR3 DNA reads TGTGCCAGCAGTGAAGGGACACTTGTTTGGGATGAGCAGTTCTTC. Translated: CASSEGTLVWDEQFF. The rearrangement uses TRBV2 and TRBJ2-1; maybe TRBD1 (5 bases). Germline values: CDR1 SNHLY, CDR2 FYNNEI. Trimming pared 1 base from V and 8 bases from J, leaving 15 bases between. The CDR3 has 15 residues.